This section outlines one T cell receptor (beta chain) sequence together with its context. Its antigen remains unknown. The V gene's germline CDR1 is MNHEY and CDR2 SVGAGI. This CDR3 region has 14 residues. V lost 6 bases, J lost 4 bases, and 15 bases lay in between. The data were obtained in a study of T cells in narcolepsy. The wider study: Patients with NT1 or NT2 and healthy control donors were enrolled.

The repertoire was sequenced with immunoSEQ multiplex PCR; TCRdb's copy has only in-frame clones and lacks some. The sample has more than 20,000 clones; about 80% are singletons. The study's findings and limits: Same-patient CSF and blood CD4+ T cell clonotypes included HCRT-specific and TRIB2-specific autoreactive ones. Blood of same and different patients, but not healthy controls, reportedly held recurring autoreactive clonotypes. Some memory CD4+ repertoires had no autoreactive clone sequences.

This chain joins TRBV6-5 and TRBJ1-2; TRBD1 is a possible D gene (5 bases). The receptor's source is a human donor in good health. Material: memory (CD45RA-) CD4+ T cells from blood. The CDR3 region has the DNA TGTGCCAGCAGAACGGGGTCAGGGCTCTATGGCTACACCTTC. It specifies CASRTGSGLYGYTF.